Sequencing of this TCR beta chain was carried out in a study of patients and donors after allogeneic stem cell transplantation. The sample holds a few counts of this clonotype. Each CDR3 protein gets one entry after TCRdb re-called the RT-PCR reads with MiXCR. This table has about 23,000 distinct CDR3 sequences, roughly 30% appearing once. The CDR3 is 14 amino acids. Trimming took 1 base from V and 4 from J, leaving 8 bases between them. CDR1 and CDR2 from the germline V gene are SGHDT and YYEEEE. The chain has TRBV5-6 and TRBJ1-4, with D unresolved. The material sequenced was blood, either unsorted or a sorted T cell fraction (not recorded which). The TCR comes from a human donor who was either an allogeneic HSCT recipient or a stem cell or donor lymphocyte infusion donor (not recorded which). It is not recorded whose cells these are; they may come from a transplant donor. The CDR3 DNA reads as TGTGCCAGCAGCTTGAGTCAGCTTAATGAAAAACTGTTTTTT. Protein product: CASSLSQLNEKLFF.